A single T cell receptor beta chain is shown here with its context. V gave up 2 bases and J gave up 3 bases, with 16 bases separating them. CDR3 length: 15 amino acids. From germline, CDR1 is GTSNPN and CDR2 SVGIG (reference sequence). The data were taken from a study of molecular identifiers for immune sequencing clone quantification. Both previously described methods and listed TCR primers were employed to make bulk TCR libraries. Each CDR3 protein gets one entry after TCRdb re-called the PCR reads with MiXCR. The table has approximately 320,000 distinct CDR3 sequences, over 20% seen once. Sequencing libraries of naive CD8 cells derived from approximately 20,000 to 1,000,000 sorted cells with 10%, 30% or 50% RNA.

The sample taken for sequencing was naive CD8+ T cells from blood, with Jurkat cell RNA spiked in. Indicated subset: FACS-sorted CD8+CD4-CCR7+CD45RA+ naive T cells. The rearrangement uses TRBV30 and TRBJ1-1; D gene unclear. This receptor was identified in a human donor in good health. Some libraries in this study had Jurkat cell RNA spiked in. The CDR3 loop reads CAWSHGPGVDTEAFF. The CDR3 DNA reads TGTGCCTGGAGTCACGGGCCCGGGGTGGACACTGAAGCTTTCTTT.